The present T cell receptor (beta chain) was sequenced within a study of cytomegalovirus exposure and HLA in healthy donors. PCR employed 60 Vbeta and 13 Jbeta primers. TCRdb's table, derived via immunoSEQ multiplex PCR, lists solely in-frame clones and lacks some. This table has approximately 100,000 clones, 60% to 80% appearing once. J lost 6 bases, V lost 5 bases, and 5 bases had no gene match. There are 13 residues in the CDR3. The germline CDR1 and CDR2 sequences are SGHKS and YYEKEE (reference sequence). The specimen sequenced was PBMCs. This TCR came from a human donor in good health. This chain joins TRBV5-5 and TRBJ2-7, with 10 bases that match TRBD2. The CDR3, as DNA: TGTGCCAGCAGTAGGACTAGCGGTTTCGAGCAGTACTTC. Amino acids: CASSRTSGFEQYF.